A selection of T cell receptor beta chains follows, all from one sample in a study of identical twins. TCRdb reanalysed the 5' RACE reads using MiXCR and keeps one entry per CDR3 protein. The sample holds 420,000 or so distinct CDR3 sequences, around 18% seen once. Material: naive T cells sorted from blood. The receptors were sampled from a man aged 50 to 59 in good health. Each CDR3 is given with its conserved first and last residue. D genes are given only for firm matches. Clone size appears in some rows only: once, few, many, or a class for an expanded clone.

j_call: TRBJ2-1
d_call: TRBD2
v_call: TRBV7-9
clone_size: many
cdr3_aa: CASSPLREGLWNEQFF
cdr3_nt: TGTGCCAGCAGCCCCCTTCGGGAGGGCCTTTGGAATGAGCAGTTCTTC

j_call: TRBJ2-5
d_call: .
v_call: TRBV15
clone_size: .
cdr3_aa: CATSRGRGGQETQYF
cdr3_nt: TGTGCCACCAGCAGAGGAAGGGGGGGCCAAGAGACCCAGTACTTC

j_call: TRBJ1-4
d_call: .
v_call: TRBV5-5
clone_size: .
cdr3_aa: CASFMGTTNEKLFF
cdr3_nt: TGTGCCAGCTTTATGGGGACAACTAATGAAAAACTGTTTTTT

j_call: TRBJ2-7
d_call: .
v_call: TRBV9
clone_size: .
cdr3_aa: CASSWGPIEYEQYF
cdr3_nt: TGTGCCAGCAGCTGGGGCCCAATCGAGTACGAGCAGTACTTC

j_call: TRBJ2-1
d_call: .
v_call: TRBV7-2
clone_size: few
cdr3_aa: CASSQEGSWNEQFF
cdr3_nt: TGTGCCAGCAGCCAGGAGGGTAGTTGGAATGAGCAGTTCTTC

j_call: TRBJ2-7
d_call: .
v_call: TRBV6-6
clone_size: few
cdr3_aa: CANSDRPYEQYF
cdr3_nt: TGTGCCAATTCGGACAGACCCTACGAGCAGTACTTC

j_call: TRBJ2-3
d_call: .
v_call: TRBV18
clone_size: .
cdr3_aa: CASSPTGLDTQYF
cdr3_nt: TGTGCCAGCTCACCTACGGGATTAGATACGCAGTATTTT

j_call: TRBJ1-2
d_call: TRBD1
v_call: TRBV5-1
clone_size: .
cdr3_aa: CASSTNDRGLGGYTF
cdr3_nt: TGCGCCAGCAGCACAAACGACAGGGGATTGGGAGGCTACACCTTC

j_call: TRBJ2-1
d_call: TRBD2
v_call: TRBV27
clone_size: .
cdr3_aa: CASSLSLGLAALGEQFF
cdr3_nt: TGTGCCAGCAGTTTATCGTTAGGACTAGCGGCATTGGGGGAGCAGTTCTTC

j_call: TRBJ2-1
d_call: .
v_call: TRBV7-2
clone_size: many
cdr3_aa: CASSPTTSSYNEQFF
cdr3_nt: TGTGCCAGCAGCCCCACTACTAGCTCCTACAATGAGCAGTTCTTC

j_call: TRBJ2-3
d_call: .
v_call: TRBV6-4
clone_size: .
cdr3_aa: CASSPSGERTDTQYF
cdr3_nt: TGTGCCAGTTCCCCCTCGGGGGAACGCACAGATACGCAGTATTTT

j_call: TRBJ2-7
d_call: TRBD1
v_call: TRBV13
clone_size: .
cdr3_aa: CASSRTTGQGAYEQYF
cdr3_nt: TGTGCCAGCAGTCGAACGACCGGACAGGGGGCTTACGAGCAGTACTTC

j_call: TRBJ2-2
d_call: .
v_call: TRBV15
clone_size: many
cdr3_aa: CATSRSLAGELFF
cdr3_nt: TGTGCCACCAGCAGAAGCCTAGCCGGGGAGCTGTTTTTT